Given below is one T cell receptor (beta chain) in context. In the original processing: It was from reference gene primer amplification that nucleated cell counts were estimated. Method: immunoSEQ multiplex PCR; TCRdb's copy keeps in-frame clones and lacks some. V and J calls plus clone size are reproduced from that table; the DNA served to infer D and trimming. This table has approximately 500,000 clones, 70% to 90% appearing once. These data belong to a study of blood T cell repertoires in COVID-19. The CDR3 totals 16 residues. In germline, CDR1 is SGHNT, CDR2 YYREEE (reference sequence). Trimming removed 3 bases from V and 2 bases from J; junction bases left unmatched: 6.

This TCR was recovered from a woman aged 45 to 65 with COVID-19, enrolled during active disease. The sequenced sample consisted of peripheral blood. V and J are TRBV5-4 and TRBJ2-3; 10 positions match TRBD2. The DNA of the CDR3 is TGTGCCAGCAGCTCCCTAGCGGGGGACTCCACAGATACGCAGTATTTT. This translates into CASSSLAGDSTDTQYF.